Listed below are T cell receptor beta chains from one sample, sequenced in a study of cytomegalovirus exposure and HLA in healthy donors. The repertoire was sequenced with immunoSEQ multiplex PCR; TCRdb's copy has only in-frame clones and lacks some. The sample has around 140,000 clones, 82% seen once. The sample consisted of PBMCs. The receptors come from a woman aged 55-70 years in good health and CMV-seropositive. Both conserved end residues are part of each CDR3. The D gene is left open where the match is weak. Size is omitted from some rows. Given values are once, few, many or a class for expanded clones.

D gene: TRBD2; CDR3 length: 15; V gene: TRBV28; J gene: TRBJ2-2; clone size: .; CDR3 DNA: TGTGCCAGCAGGGGGGGGGTTGGGAGTCCCGGGGAGCTGTTTTTT; CDR3 protein: CASRGGVGSPGELFF
D gene: TRBD2; CDR3 length: 14; V gene: TRBV15; J gene: TRBJ2-5; clone size: .; CDR3 DNA: TGTGCCACCAGCAGAACTAGCGGAGGAGAGACCCAGTACTTC; CDR3 protein: CATSRTSGGETQYF
D gene: TRBD1; CDR3 length: 15; V gene: TRBV11-3; J gene: TRBJ1-1; clone size: once; CDR3 DNA: TGTGCCAGCAGTCGGACAGGGATGGGAGATACTGAAGCTTTCTTT; CDR3 protein: CASSRTGMGDTEAFF
D gene: TRBD1; CDR3 length: 14; V gene: TRBV29-1; J gene: TRBJ1-5; clone size: .; CDR3 DNA: TGCAGCGTTTGGAATGGGACAGGGGTTCAGCCCCAGCATTTT; CDR3 protein: CSVWNGTGVQPQHF
D gene: .; CDR3 length: 12; V gene: TRBV2; J gene: TRBJ2-2; clone size: .; CDR3 DNA: TGTGCCAGCAGCAGTGACACCGGGGAGCTGTTTTTT; CDR3 protein: CASSSDTGELFF
D gene: TRBD2; CDR3 length: 14; V gene: TRBV30; J gene: TRBJ2-1; clone size: few; CDR3 DNA: TGTGCCTGGAGTGTACTAGCGGGAGGGGGTGAGCAGTTCTTC; CDR3 protein: CAWSVLAGGGEQFF
D gene: .; CDR3 length: 16; V gene: TRBV4-1; J gene: TRBJ2-7; clone size: .; CDR3 DNA: TGCGCCAGCAGCCAAAATGCGGGCCAGGGGACCTACGAGCAGTACTTC; CDR3 protein: CASSQNAGQGTYEQYF
D gene: TRBD1; CDR3 length: 15; V gene: TRBV7-2; J gene: TRBJ2-7; clone size: .; CDR3 DNA: TGTGCCAGCAGCGGCTACCGGGACAGTTCCTACGAGCAGTACTTC; CDR3 protein: CASSGYRDSSYEQYF
D gene: TRBD1; CDR3 length: 13; V gene: TRBV28; J gene: TRBJ1-5; clone size: .; CDR3 DNA: TGTGCCAGCAGTGGACAGGGTACTCAGCCCCAGCATTTT; CDR3 protein: CASSGQGTQPQHF
D gene: .; CDR3 length: 9; V gene: TRBV30; J gene: TRBJ1-1; clone size: .; CDR3 DNA: TGTGCCTGGAGTGCCAAAGCTTTCTTT; CDR3 protein: CAWSAKAFF
D gene: .; CDR3 length: 15; V gene: TRBV4-3; J gene: TRBJ2-7; clone size: .; CDR3 DNA: TGCGCCAGCAGCCAAGAGCTCGGGAGTCGATACGAGCAGTACTTC; CDR3 protein: CASSQELGSRYEQYF
D gene: TRBD2; CDR3 length: 15; V gene: TRBV28; J gene: TRBJ2-2; clone size: once; CDR3 DNA: TGTGCCAGCAGTCGGCGGACTAGCGACACCGGGGAGCTGTTTTTT; CDR3 protein: CASSRRTSDTGELFF
D gene: .; CDR3 length: 13; V gene: TRBV18; J gene: TRBJ2-1; clone size: .; CDR3 DNA: TGTGCCAGCTCGCAGAGTCCAGCGAATGAGCAGTTCTTC; CDR3 protein: CASSQSPANEQFF
D gene: .; CDR3 length: 14; V gene: TRBV19; J gene: TRBJ2-7; clone size: .; CDR3 DNA: TGTGCCAGTAGTCACCGGGACACGGACTACGAGCAGTACTTC; CDR3 protein: CASSHRDTDYEQYF
D gene: .; CDR3 length: 12; V gene: TRBV5-4; J gene: TRBJ1-1; clone size: .; CDR3 DNA: TGTGCCAGCAGCTTACTCGGCGGGGGCGCTTTCTTT; CDR3 protein: CASSLLGGGAFF
D gene: TRBD1; CDR3 length: 17; V gene: TRBV19; J gene: TRBJ2-1; clone size: .; CDR3 DNA: TGTGCCAGTAGTATAGGCCCCACAGGGGGATCCTACAATGAGCAGTTCTTC; CDR3 protein: CASSIGPTGGSYNEQFF
D gene: .; CDR3 length: 12; V gene: TRBV11-3; J gene: TRBJ2-2; clone size: .; CDR3 DNA: TGTGCCAGCAGCTACGGCACCGGGGAGCTGTTTTTT; CDR3 protein: CASSYGTGELFF
D gene: .; CDR3 length: 12; V gene: TRBV5-1; J gene: TRBJ2-7; clone size: .; CDR3 DNA: TGCGCCAGCAGCTTCGACAGCTACGAGCAGTACTTC; CDR3 protein: CASSFDSYEQYF
D gene: .; CDR3 length: 12; V gene: TRBV29-1; J gene: TRBJ2-1; clone size: once; CDR3 DNA: TGCAGCGTTGAAGATGAGAGGGCCGGGGAGATCTTC; CDR3 protein: CSVEDERAGEIF
D gene: TRBD1; CDR3 length: 16; V gene: TRBV18; J gene: TRBJ1-1; clone size: .; CDR3 DNA: TGTGCCAGCTCACCACGGGCAGGGGGGCCGAACACTGAAGCTTTCTTT; CDR3 protein: CASSPRAGGPNTEAFF
D gene: .; CDR3 length: 13; V gene: TRBV6-1; J gene: TRBJ2-5; clone size: .; CDR3 DNA: TGTGCCTCCAGCGCCGACAGGCAAGCGGCCCAGTACTTC; CDR3 protein: CASSADRQAAQYF
D gene: .; CDR3 length: 14; V gene: TRBV6-5; J gene: TRBJ2-5; clone size: .; CDR3 DNA: TGTGCCAGCAGTTACTCTCTAGCGCAAGAGACCCAGTACTTC; CDR3 protein: CASSYSLAQETQYF
D gene: .; CDR3 length: 14; V gene: TRBV6-5; J gene: TRBJ2-2; clone size: .; CDR3 DNA: TGTGCCAGCAGTTACGGCAGATACACCGGGGAGCTGTTTTTT; CDR3 protein: CASSYGRYTGELFF
D gene: .; CDR3 length: 11; V gene: TRBV6-1; J gene: TRBJ2-7; clone size: .; CDR3 DNA: TGTGCCAGCAGTGCAACCTACGAGCAGTACTTC; CDR3 protein: CASSATYEQYF
D gene: TRBD1; CDR3 length: 15; V gene: TRBV13; J gene: TRBJ1-6; clone size: .; CDR3 DNA: TGTGCCAGCAGTAAGGGGGCAGGATATAATTCACCCCTCCACTTT; CDR3 protein: CASSKGAGYNSPLHF
D gene: TRBD1; CDR3 length: 18; V gene: TRBV19; J gene: TRBJ2-1; clone size: .; CDR3 DNA: TGTGCCAGTAGTATAGGGGACAGGGGCCAAGCTACTTACAATGAGCAGTTCTTC; CDR3 protein: CASSIGDRGQATYNEQFF
D gene: TRBD1; CDR3 length: 13; V gene: TRBV5-6; J gene: TRBJ2-5; clone size: .; CDR3 DNA: TGTGCCAGCAGTCCTACAGGGGGGGAGACCCAGTACTTC; CDR3 protein: CASSPTGGETQYF
D gene: .; CDR3 length: 12; V gene: TRBV4-1; J gene: TRBJ2-7; clone size: .; CDR3 DNA: TGCGCCAGCAGCCTGGACTACTACGAGCAGTACTTC; CDR3 protein: CASSLDYYEQYF
D gene: .; CDR3 length: 15; V gene: TRBV28; J gene: TRBJ1-5; clone size: .; CDR3 DNA: TGTGCCAGCAGTTTCCTAATTGATAGCAATCAGCCCCAGCATTTT; CDR3 protein: CASSFLIDSNQPQHF
D gene: TRBD2; CDR3 length: 15; V gene: TRBV28; J gene: TRBJ2-7; clone size: .; CDR3 DNA: TGTGCCAGCAGTTTAGGAGCGGGAGGATCCTACGAGCAGTACTTC; CDR3 protein: CASSLGAGGSYEQYF
D gene: TRBD2; CDR3 length: 16; V gene: TRBV7-2; J gene: TRBJ2-5; clone size: .; CDR3 DNA: TGTGCCAGCAGTCCTGGGCGGGCGGGAGATTGGGAGACCCAGTACTTC; CDR3 protein: CASSPGRAGDWETQYF
D gene: TRBD2; CDR3 length: 16; V gene: TRBV7-9; J gene: TRBJ2-5; clone size: .; CDR3 DNA: TGTGCCAGCACCTCCCGAGGGACTAGCGCCCAAGAGACCCAGTACTTC; CDR3 protein: CASTSRGTSAQETQYF
D gene: .; CDR3 length: 14; V gene: TRBV18; J gene: TRBJ2-7; clone size: few; CDR3 DNA: TGTGCCAGCTCGCCTAAAGGGGCAGGATACGAGCAGTACTTC; CDR3 protein: CASSPKGAGYEQYF
D gene: .; CDR3 length: 16; V gene: TRBV5-1; J gene: TRBJ2-1; clone size: .; CDR3 DNA: TGCGCCAGCAGCCCCACAGAATACCCAAGGTTGGGTGAGCAGTTCTTC; CDR3 protein: CASSPTEYPRLGEQFF
D gene: TRBD2; CDR3 length: 23; V gene: TRBV6-1; J gene: TRBJ2-1; clone size: .; CDR3 DNA: TGTGCCAGCAGAGAACACGGCCTAGCGGGACGCGAGAGTTGGCTAAGCTCCTACAATGAGCAGTTCTTC; CDR3 protein: CASREHGLAGRESWLSSYNEQFF
D gene: TRBD1; CDR3 length: 14; V gene: TRBV7-2; J gene: TRBJ1-5; clone size: .; CDR3 DNA: TGTGCCAGCAGCTTGGCGACAGGGGCACGGCCCCAGCATTTT; CDR3 protein: CASSLATGARPQHF
D gene: TRBD2; CDR3 length: 16; V gene: TRBV19; J gene: TRBJ2-3; clone size: .; CDR3 DNA: TGTGCCAGTAGTCCCATATTCAGCGGGAGTGCTGATACGCAGTATTTT; CDR3 protein: CASSPIFSGSADTQYF
D gene: .; CDR3 length: 14; V gene: TRBV29-1; J gene: TRBJ2-1; clone size: .; CDR3 DNA: TGCAGCGTTGAGAGGGCCCTGAATAACAATGAGCAGTTCTTC; CDR3 protein: CSVERALNNNEQFF
D gene: .; CDR3 length: 15; V gene: TRBV7-7; J gene: TRBJ2-5; clone size: .; CDR3 DNA: TGTGCTAGCAGCTCTTCAGGGGGGCCCCAAGAGACCCAGTACTTC; CDR3 protein: CASSSSGGPQETQYF
D gene: .; CDR3 length: 13; V gene: TRBV28; J gene: TRBJ1-2; clone size: .; CDR3 DNA: TGTGCCAGCAGAACGACAGAGTACTATGGCTACACCTTC; CDR3 protein: CASRTTEYYGYTF
D gene: .; CDR3 length: 12; V gene: TRBV2; J gene: TRBJ2-1; clone size: .; CDR3 DNA: TGTGCCAGCATGGCGGGCTACAATGAGCAGTTCTTC; CDR3 protein: CASMAGYNEQFF
D gene: TRBD2; CDR3 length: 18; V gene: TRBV5-4; J gene: TRBJ2-3; clone size: .; CDR3 DNA: TGTGCCAGCAGCCCCCGAGGGGGTAGCGGGGGATACACAGATACGCAGTATTTT; CDR3 protein: CASSPRGGSGGYTDTQYF
D gene: TRBD2; CDR3 length: 15; V gene: TRBV6-6; J gene: TRBJ2-3; clone size: .; CDR3 DNA: TGTGCCAGCAGTTACCGCGGGAGTATCACGGATACGCAGTATTTT; CDR3 protein: CASSYRGSITDTQYF
D gene: TRBD2; CDR3 length: 16; V gene: TRBV19; J gene: TRBJ2-7; clone size: .; CDR3 DNA: TGTGCCAGTAGTATAGCGATCGGGAGGGCCGCGGACGAGCAGTACTTC; CDR3 protein: CASSIAIGRAADEQYF
D gene: .; CDR3 length: 14; V gene: TRBV29-1; J gene: TRBJ2-3; clone size: .; CDR3 DNA: TGCAGCGTTGAAGATCAACAGTACACAGATACGCAGTATTTT; CDR3 protein: CSVEDQQYTDTQYF
D gene: .; CDR3 length: 13; V gene: TRBV14; J gene: TRBJ2-2; clone size: .; CDR3 DNA: TGTGCCAGCAGTGCACTTCTCACCGGGGAGCTGTTTTTT; CDR3 protein: CASSALLTGELFF
D gene: TRBD2; CDR3 length: 15; V gene: TRBV7-2; J gene: TRBJ2-3; clone size: .; CDR3 DNA: TGTGCCAGCAGCTTAGCGGGACTAGCGGGATGGTCGCAGTATTTT; CDR3 protein: CASSLAGLAGWSQYF
D gene: .; CDR3 length: 15; V gene: TRBV27; J gene: TRBJ2-6; clone size: .; CDR3 DNA: TGTGCCAGCTCCTCAGGGGAGACTGGGGCCAACGTCCTGACTTTC; CDR3 protein: CASSSGETGANVLTF
D gene: TRBD1; CDR3 length: 18; V gene: TRBV4-2; J gene: TRBJ2-1; clone size: .; CDR3 DNA: TGTGCCAGCAGCCAAGGGGCTGCAGTCGGGACAGCGTACAATGAGCAGTTCTTC; CDR3 protein: CASSQGAAVGTAYNEQFF
D gene: .; CDR3 length: 17; V gene: TRBV18; J gene: TRBJ2-1; clone size: few; CDR3 DNA: TGTGCCAGCTCCCCAGGGAGAAGGAAAACCTCCTACAATGAGCAGTTCTTC; CDR3 protein: CASSPGRRKTSYNEQFF
D gene: .; CDR3 length: 16; V gene: TRBV4-3; J gene: TRBJ2-1; clone size: .; CDR3 DNA: TGCGCCAGCAGCCCATCACGCGGACAGAATAACAATGAGCAGTTCTTC; CDR3 protein: CASSPSRGQNNNEQFF
D gene: TRBD2; CDR3 length: 16; V gene: TRBV5-1; J gene: TRBJ2-3; clone size: .; CDR3 DNA: TGCGCCAGCAGCCCAGGACTAGCGGGAGGGGCGGATACGCAGTATTTT; CDR3 protein: CASSPGLAGGADTQYF
D gene: TRBD2; CDR3 length: 15; V gene: TRBV5-4; J gene: TRBJ2-7; clone size: .; CDR3 DNA: TGTGCCAGCAGCGCGGGACTAGCGGAGTCCTACGAGCAGTACTTC; CDR3 protein: CASSAGLAESYEQYF
D gene: .; CDR3 length: 14; V gene: TRBV27; J gene: TRBJ1-5; clone size: .; CDR3 DNA: TGTGCCAGCAGCCCAGGGCAGTATATTCAGCCCCAGCATTTT; CDR3 protein: CASSPGQYIQPQHF
D gene: TRBD1; CDR3 length: 16; V gene: TRBV13; J gene: TRBJ1-6; clone size: .; CDR3 DNA: TGTGCCAGCAGCTTAGGCCTGGGGACAGGGGGTTCACCCCTCCACTTT; CDR3 protein: CASSLGLGTGGSPLHF